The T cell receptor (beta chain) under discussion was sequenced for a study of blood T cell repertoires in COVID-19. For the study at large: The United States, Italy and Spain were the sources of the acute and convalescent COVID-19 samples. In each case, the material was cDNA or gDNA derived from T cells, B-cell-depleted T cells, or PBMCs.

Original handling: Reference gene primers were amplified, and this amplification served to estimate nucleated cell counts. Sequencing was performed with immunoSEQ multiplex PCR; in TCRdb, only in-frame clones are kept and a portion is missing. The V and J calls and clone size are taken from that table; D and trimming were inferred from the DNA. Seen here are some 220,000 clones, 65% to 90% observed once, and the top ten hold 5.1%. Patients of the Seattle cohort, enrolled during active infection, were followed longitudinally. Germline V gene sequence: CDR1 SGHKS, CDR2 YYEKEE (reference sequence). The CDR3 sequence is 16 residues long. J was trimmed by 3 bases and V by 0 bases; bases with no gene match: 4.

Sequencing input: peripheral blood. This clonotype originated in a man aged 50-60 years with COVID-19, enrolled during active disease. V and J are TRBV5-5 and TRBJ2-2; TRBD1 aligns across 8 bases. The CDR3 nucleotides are TGTGCCAGCAGCTTGGCCACAGGGGGGCACACCGGGGAGCTGTTTTTT. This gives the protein CASSLATGGHTGELFF.